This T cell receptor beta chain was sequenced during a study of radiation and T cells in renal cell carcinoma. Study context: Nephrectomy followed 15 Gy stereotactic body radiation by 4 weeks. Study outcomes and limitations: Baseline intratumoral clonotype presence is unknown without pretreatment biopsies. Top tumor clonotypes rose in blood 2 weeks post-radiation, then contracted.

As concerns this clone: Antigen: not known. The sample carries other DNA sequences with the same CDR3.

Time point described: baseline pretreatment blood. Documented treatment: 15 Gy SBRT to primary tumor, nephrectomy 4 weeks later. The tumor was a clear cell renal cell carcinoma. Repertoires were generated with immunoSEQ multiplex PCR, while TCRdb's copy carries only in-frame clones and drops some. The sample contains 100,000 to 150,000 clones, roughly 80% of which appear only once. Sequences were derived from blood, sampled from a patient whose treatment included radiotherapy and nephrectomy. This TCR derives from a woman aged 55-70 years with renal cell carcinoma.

The CDR3 protein is CASSYSGRGSYGYTF. For the CDR3, the DNA is TGTGCCAGCAGTTACTCGGGCAGGGGCTCCTATGGCTACACCTTC. The V and J genes are TRBV6-5 and TRBJ1-2; TRBD1 is a possible D gene (6 bases). Germline V gives CDR1 MNHEY, CDR2 SVGAGI. V lost 0 bases and J 4 bases, leaving 12 bases between the germline ends. The CDR3 sequence is 15 residues long.